Included here is one T cell receptor beta chain sequence, with context. These data are taken from a study of blood T cell repertoires in COVID-19. Profiled with immunoSEQ multiplex PCR; TCRdb holds only in-frame clones, not every one. The sample includes approximately 210,000 clones, 65% to 90% of them seen just once. In germline, CDR1 is MNHEY, CDR2 SVGEGT. V was pared by 4 bases and J by 0 bases, with 9 bases between. This CDR3 contains 14 residues. The sequencing sample was made of peripheral blood. This clonotype was sampled from a human donor in a cohort sampled during active COVID-19. This chain joins TRBV6-2 or TRBV6-3 and TRBJ1-2; perhaps TRBD1 as D (5 bases). This CDR3 is CASSWRGPNYGYTF. The CDR3 nucleotides are TGTGCCAGCAGTTGGAGGGGCCCTAACTATGGCTACACCTTC.